Detailed here is one T cell receptor beta chain. This sample is part of a study of blood T cell repertoires in COVID-19. The wider study: Collection of acute and convalescent COVID-19 samples took place in the United States, Italy and Spain.

Per the original data handling: Reference gene primer amplification yielded estimated nucleated cell counts. Profiling relied on immunoSEQ multiplex PCR, and the TCRdb table lists in-frame clones only, not all of them. Clone size and the V and J calls come from that table; the DNA yielded D and trimming. The sample lists about 250,000 clones; roughly 82% were seen once. This CDR3 has 16 amino acids. CDR1 and CDR2 from the germline V gene are MGHRA and YSYEKL. After removal of 1 base from V and 3 bases from J, the junction contained 9 bases not matched to a gene. This TCR was recovered from a woman older than 75 with active or convalescent COVID-19. The sequenced material came from peripheral blood. V gene TRBV4-1 combines with J gene TRBJ2-7, with TRBD2 matching over 7 bases. The CDR3 bases are TGCGCCAGCAGCCAAGTCCTCGTGGCTAGCGGCTACGAGCAGTACTTC. It yields the protein CASSQVLVASGYEQYF.